This entry concerns a single TCR beta chain. The antigen is not known. Primers for the PCR totalled 60 Vbeta and 13 Jbeta. In the authors' workflow: In a later analysis, of about 80 million unique beta chains, approximately 10 million appeared in at least two donors. Sequencing used immunoSEQ multiplex PCR; TCRdb keeps in-frame clones, though not all of them. That table furnishes V, J and clone size, whereas the DNA furnished D and trimming. The repertoire holds roughly 190,000 clones, with roughly 80% as singletons. These data belong to a study of cytomegalovirus exposure and HLA in healthy donors. Trimming stripped 4 bases from V and 6 bases from J, with 19 bases between. There are 16 residues in the CDR3. Germline-derived CDR1 and CDR2 are MRHNA and SNTAGT. Study results and limitations: Confirmation was obtained in vitro that three CMV-associated chains are specific for CMV antigens. The authors excluded some V segments, including TRBV6-2 and TRBV6-3, as indistinguishable. TCR beta sequences numbering roughly 16,000 were associated with HLA alleles at 0.05 false discovery rate in a later analysis.

Sequencing input: PBMCs. This TCR came from a woman aged 25 to 45 in good health and CMV-seropositive. The chain carries TRBV6-4 and TRBJ2-1; possible D gene TRBD2, 6 bases. The CDR3 DNA reads as TGTGCCAGCAGTGTAGCGGACGGAGTAGCGTCCAATGAGCAGTTCTTC. This sequence encodes CASSVADGVASNEQFF.